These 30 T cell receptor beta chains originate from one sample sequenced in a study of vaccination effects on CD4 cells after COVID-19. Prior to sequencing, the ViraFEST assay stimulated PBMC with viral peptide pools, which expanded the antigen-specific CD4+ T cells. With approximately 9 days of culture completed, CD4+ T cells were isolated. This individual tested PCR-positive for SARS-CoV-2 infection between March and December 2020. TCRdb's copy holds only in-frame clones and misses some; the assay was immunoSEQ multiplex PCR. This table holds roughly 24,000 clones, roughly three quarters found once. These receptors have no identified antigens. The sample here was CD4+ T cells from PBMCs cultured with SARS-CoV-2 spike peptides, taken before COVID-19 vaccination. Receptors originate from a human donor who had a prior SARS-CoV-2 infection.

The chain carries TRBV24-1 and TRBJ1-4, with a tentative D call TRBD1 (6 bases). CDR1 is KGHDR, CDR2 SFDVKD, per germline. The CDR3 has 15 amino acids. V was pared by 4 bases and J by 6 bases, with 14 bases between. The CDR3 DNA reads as TGTGCCACCAGTGACCCGACAGGAAAAGATGAAAAACTGTTTTTT. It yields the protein CATSDPTGKDEKLFF.

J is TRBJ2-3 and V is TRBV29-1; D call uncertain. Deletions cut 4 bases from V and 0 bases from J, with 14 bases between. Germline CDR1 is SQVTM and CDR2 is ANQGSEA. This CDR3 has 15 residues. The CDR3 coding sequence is TGCAGCGTTGTAGGGTCACTTGGGAGCACAGATACGCAGTATTTT. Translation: CSVVGSLGSTDTQYF.

Written as DNA, the CDR3 is TGCGCCAGCAGCTTGATGGGGGATACGCAGTATTTT. It is translated as CASSLMGDTQYF. The J gene is TRBJ2-3, the V gene TRBV5-1; D remains unclear. V lost 1 base, J lost 6 bases, and 6 bases lay in between. CDR1 and CDR2 from the germline V gene are SGHRS and YFSETQ. The CDR3 extends over 12 amino acids.

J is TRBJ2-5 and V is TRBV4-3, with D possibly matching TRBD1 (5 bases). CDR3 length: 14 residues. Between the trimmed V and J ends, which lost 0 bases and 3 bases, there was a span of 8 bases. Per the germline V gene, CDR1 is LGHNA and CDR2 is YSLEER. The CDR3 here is CASSQDVQEETQYF. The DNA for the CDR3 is TGCGCCAGCAGCCAAGATGTACAGGAAGAGACCCAGTACTTC.

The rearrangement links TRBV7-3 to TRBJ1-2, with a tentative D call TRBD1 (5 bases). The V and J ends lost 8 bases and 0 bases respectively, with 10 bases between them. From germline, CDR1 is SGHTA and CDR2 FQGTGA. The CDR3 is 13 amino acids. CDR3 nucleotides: TGTGCCAGCGGCCAGGGTTCTAACTATGGCTACACCTTC. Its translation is CASGQGSNYGYTF.

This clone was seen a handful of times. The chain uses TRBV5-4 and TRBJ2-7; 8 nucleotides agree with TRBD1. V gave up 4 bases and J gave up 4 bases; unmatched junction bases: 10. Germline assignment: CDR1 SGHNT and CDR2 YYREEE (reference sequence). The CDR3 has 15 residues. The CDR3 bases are TGTGCCAGCAGCCGACGCGGACAGGGTCCGTACGAGCAGTACTTC. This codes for CASSRRGQGPYEQYF.

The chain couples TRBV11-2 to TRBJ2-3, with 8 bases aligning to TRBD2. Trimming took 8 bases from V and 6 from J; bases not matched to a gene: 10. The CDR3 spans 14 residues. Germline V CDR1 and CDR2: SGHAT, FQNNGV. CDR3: CASFLRGARDTQYF. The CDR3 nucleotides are TGTGCCAGCTTCCTGCGGGGGGCTCGGGATACGCAGTATTTT. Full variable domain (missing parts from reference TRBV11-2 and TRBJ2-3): EAGVAQSPRYKIIEKRQSVAFWCNPISGHATLYWYQQILGQGPKLLIQFQNNGVVDDSQLPKDRFSAERLKGVDSTLKIQPAKLEDSAVYLCASFLRGARDTQYFGPGTRLTVL.

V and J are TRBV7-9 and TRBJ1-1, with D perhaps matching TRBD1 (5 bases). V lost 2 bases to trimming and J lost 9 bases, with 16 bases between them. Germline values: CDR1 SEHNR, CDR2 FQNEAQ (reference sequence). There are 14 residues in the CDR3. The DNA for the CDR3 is TGTGCCAGCAGCTTACAAAGGGATGGGGCTCAAGCTTTCTTT. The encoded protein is CASSLQRDGAQAFF.

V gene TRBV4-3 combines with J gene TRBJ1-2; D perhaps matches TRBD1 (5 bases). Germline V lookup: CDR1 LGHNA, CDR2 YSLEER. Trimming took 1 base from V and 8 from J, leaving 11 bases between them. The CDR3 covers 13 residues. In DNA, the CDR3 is TGCGCCAGCAGCCAAGCCCCCGGGGGGGGCTACACCTTC. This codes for CASSQAPGGGYTF.

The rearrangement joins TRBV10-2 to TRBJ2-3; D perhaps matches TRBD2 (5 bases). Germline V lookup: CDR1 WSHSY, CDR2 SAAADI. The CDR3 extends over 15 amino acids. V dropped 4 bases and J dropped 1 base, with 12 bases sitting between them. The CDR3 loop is CASSGGAEGTDTQYF. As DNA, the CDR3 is TGCGCCAGCAGTGGGGGAGCGGAAGGCACAGATACGCAGTATTTT.

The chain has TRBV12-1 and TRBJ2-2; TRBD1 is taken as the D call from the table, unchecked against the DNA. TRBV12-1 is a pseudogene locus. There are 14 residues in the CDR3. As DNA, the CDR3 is TGTGCCAGCAGCGAGGGACAGGGGTCCGGGGAGCTGTTTTTT. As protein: CASSEGQGSGELFF.

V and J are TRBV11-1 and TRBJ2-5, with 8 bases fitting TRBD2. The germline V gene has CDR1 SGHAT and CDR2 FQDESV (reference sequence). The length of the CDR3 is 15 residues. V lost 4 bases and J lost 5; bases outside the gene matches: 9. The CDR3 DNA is TGTGCCAGCAGCTCAGCGGGGGTCACGGTTGAGACCCAGTACTTC. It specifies CASSSAGVTVETQYF. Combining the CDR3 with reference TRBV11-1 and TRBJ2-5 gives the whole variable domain EAEVAQSPRYKITEKSQAVAFWCDPISGHATLYWYRQILGQGPELLVQFQDESVVDDSQLPKDRFSAERLKGVDSTLKIQPAELGDSAMYLCASSSAGVTVETQYFGPGTRLLVL.

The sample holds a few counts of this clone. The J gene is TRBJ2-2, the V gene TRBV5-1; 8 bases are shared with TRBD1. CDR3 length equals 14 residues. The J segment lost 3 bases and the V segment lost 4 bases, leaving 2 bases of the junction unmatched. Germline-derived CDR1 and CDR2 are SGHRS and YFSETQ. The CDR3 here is CASSPTGDTGELFF. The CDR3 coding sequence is TGCGCCAGCAGCCCGACAGGGGACACCGGGGAGCTGTTTTTT.

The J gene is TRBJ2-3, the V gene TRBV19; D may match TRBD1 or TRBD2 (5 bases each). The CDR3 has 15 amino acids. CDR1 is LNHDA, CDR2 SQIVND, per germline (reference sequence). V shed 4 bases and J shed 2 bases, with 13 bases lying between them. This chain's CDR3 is CASSTSRGPTDTQYF. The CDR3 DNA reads TGTGCCAGTAGTACAAGCCGGGGCCCCACAGATACGCAGTATTTT.

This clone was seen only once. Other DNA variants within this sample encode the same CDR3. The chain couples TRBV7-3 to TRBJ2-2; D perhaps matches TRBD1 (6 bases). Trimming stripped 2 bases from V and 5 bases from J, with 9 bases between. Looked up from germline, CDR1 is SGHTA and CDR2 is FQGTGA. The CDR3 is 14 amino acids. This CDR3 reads CASSLRGGTGELFF. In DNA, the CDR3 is TGTGCCAGCAGCTTACGAGGGGGAACCGGGGAGCTGTTTTTT.

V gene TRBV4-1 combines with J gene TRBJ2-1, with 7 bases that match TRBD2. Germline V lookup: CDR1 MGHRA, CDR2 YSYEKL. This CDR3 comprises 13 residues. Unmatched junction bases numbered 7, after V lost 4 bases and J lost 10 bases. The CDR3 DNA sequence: TGCGCCAGCAGCCCTTGGGGGGGGACCGAGCAGTTCTTC. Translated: CASSPWGGTEQFF.

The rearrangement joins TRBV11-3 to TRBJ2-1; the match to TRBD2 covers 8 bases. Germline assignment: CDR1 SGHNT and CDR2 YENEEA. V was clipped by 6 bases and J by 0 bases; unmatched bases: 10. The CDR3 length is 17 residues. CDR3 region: CASSRVAGISSYNEQFF. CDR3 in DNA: TGTGCCAGCAGTAGGGTAGCGGGGATAAGCTCCTACAATGAGCAGTTCTTC.

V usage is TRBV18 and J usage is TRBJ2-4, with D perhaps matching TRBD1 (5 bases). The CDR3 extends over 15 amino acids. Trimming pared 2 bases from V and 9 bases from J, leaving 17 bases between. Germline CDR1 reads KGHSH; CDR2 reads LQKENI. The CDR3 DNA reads TGTGCCAGCTCACCAGGTCTTGGAATAGGGGTCATTCAGTACTTC. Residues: CASSPGLGIGVIQYF.

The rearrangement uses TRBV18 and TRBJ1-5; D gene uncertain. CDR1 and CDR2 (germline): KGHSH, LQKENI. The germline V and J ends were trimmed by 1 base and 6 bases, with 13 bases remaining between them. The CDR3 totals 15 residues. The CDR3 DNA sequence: TGTGCCAGCTCACCACTGCCCGGGGAACGTCAGCCCCAGCATTTT. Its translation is CASSPLPGERQPQHF.

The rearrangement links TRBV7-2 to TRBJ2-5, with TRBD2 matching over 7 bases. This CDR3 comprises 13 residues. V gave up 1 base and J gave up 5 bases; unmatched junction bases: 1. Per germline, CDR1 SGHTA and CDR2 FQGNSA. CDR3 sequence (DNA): TGTGCCAGCAGCTTAGGTAGCGGGGAGACCCAGTACTTC. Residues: CASSLGSGETQYF.

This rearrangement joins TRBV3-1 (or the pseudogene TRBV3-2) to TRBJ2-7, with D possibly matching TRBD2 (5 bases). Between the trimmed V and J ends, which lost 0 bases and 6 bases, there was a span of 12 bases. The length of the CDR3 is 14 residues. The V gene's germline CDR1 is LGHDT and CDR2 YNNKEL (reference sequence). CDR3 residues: CASSQDAGVPEQYF. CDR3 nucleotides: TGTGCCAGCAGCCAAGATGCCGGGGTCCCCGAGCAGTACTTC.

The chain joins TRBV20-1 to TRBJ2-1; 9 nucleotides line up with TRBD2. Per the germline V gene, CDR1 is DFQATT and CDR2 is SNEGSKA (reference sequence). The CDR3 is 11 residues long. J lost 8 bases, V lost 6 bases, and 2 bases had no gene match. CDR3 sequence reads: CSAQRGDEQFF. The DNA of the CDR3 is TGCAGTGCCCAGCGGGGGGATGAGCAGTTCTTC.

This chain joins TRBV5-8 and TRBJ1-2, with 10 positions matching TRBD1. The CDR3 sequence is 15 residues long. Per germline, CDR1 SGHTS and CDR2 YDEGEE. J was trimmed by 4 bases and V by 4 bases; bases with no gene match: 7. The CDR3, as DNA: TGTGCCAGCAGCAAAAGGGGACAGGGGACCTATGGCTACACCTTC. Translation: CASSKRGQGTYGYTF.

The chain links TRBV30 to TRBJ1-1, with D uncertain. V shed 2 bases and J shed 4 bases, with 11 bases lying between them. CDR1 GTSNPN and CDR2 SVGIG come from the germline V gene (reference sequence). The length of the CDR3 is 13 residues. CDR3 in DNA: TGTGCCTGGAGTCTTCCGGGTACCACTGAAGCTTTCTTT. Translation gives CAWSLPGTTEAFF.

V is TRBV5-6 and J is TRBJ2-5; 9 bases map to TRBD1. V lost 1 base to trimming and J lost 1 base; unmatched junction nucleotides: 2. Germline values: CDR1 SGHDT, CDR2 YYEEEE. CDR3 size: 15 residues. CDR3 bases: TGTGCCAGCAGCTTGAGACAGGGGGGCCAAGAGACCCAGTACTTC. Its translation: CASSLRQGGQETQYF. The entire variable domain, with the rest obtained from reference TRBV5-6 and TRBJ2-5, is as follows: DAGVTQSPTHLIKTRGQQVTLRCSPKSGHDTVSWYQQALGQGPQFIFQYYEEEERQRGNFPDRFSGHQFPNYSSELNVNALLLGDSALYLCASSLRQGGQETQYFGPGTRLLVL.

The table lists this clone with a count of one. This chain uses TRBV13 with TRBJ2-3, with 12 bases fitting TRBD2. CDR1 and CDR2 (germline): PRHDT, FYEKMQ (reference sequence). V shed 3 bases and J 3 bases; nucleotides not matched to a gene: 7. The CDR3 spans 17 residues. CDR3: CASSFRLAGVGTDTQYF. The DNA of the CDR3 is TGTGCCAGCAGCTTTCGACTAGCGGGAGTTGGGACAGATACGCAGTATTTT.

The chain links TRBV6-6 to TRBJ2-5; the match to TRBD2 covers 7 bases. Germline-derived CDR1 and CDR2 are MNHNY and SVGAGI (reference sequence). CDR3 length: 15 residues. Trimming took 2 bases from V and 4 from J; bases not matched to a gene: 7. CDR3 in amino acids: CASSYPLTSRETQYF. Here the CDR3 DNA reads TGTGCCAGCAGTTACCCCCTGACTAGCAGAGAGACCCAGTACTTC.

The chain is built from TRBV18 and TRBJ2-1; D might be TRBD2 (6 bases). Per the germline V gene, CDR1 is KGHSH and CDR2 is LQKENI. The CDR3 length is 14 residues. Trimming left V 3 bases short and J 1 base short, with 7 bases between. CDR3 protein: CASSPRGSYNEQFF. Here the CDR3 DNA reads TGTGCCAGCTCACCGCGGGGTTCCTACAATGAGCAGTTCTTC. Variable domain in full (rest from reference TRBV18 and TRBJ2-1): NAGVMQNPRHLVRRRGQEARLRCSPMKGHSHVYWYRQLPEEGLKFMVYLQKENIIDESGMPKERFSAEFPKEGPSILRIQQVVRGDSAAYFCASSPRGSYNEQFFGPGTRLTVL.

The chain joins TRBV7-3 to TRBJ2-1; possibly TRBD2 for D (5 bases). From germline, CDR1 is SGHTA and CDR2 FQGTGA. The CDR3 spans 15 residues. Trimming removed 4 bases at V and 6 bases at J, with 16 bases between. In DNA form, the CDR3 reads TGTGCCAGCAGCTCCGATCGTGCGGGTACCAATGAGCAGTTCTTC. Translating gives CASSSDRAGTNEQFF.

The CDR3 reads CASSHTEETQYF. Here the CDR3 DNA reads TGTGCCAGCAGCCATACGGAGGAGACCCAGTACTTC. The J gene is TRBJ2-5, the V gene TRBV3-1 (or the pseudogene TRBV3-2); D uncertain. The ends were cut back, 3 bases at V and 5 bases at J, with 7 bases in the middle. This CDR3 is built from 12 residues. The germline gives CDR1 LGHDT, CDR2 YNNKEL (reference sequence).